Listed here are 25 T cell receptor beta chains from one sample, sequenced in a study of spatial heterogeneity in lung cancer. General study findings and limits: Tumoral mutation counts were tracked by counts of expanded intratumoral alpha and beta TCRs.

Their target antigens are unknown. Time point noted: sample taken at primary tumor resection. TCRdb called the 5' RACE reads again in MiXCR, with one record for every CDR3 protein. The sample lists 9,900 or so distinct CDR3 sequences, about 12% occurring once. The sample consisted of lung tumor tissue, taken at surgery. The origin of the receptors is a male donor with early-stage non-small cell lung cancer.

As for this clonotype: This beta chain came through as a stray read in a library set up for alpha chains, and its size says little. The chain is built from TRBV12-3 or TRBV12-4 and TRBJ1-1; D is ambiguous. V was shortened by 3 bases and J by 7 bases, with 18 bases between the two germline ends. The CDR3 length is 15 residues. CDR3 loop: CASSFYSTSEVEAFF. The CDR3 DNA is TGTGCCAGCAGTTTCTATTCTACCTCTGAGGTTGAAGCTTTCTTT.

This clonotype was seen a handful of times. This beta chain represents an off-target read in a library built for alpha chains; its size is of limited meaning. The V call is TRBV20-1, the J call TRBJ2-3, with TRBD2 as a possible D gene (6 bases). CDR1 and CDR2 from the germline V gene are DFQATT and SNEGSKA (reference sequence). Trimming stripped 8 bases from V and 2 bases from J, with 17 bases between. The CDR3 spans 14 residues. This CDR3 reads CSPDRRELTDTQYF. CDR3 DNA sequence: TGCAGTCCTGATCGACGGGAGCTCACAGATACGCAGTATTTT.

About this clonotype: Since the library was made to target alpha chains, this beta chain is a stray read and its abundance is not meaningful. The chain is built from TRBV6-2 or TRBV6-3 and TRBJ2-7; 7 positions agree with TRBD1. This CDR3 has 13 amino acids. Germline V lookup: CDR1 MNHEY, CDR2 SVGEGT. The trim removed 6 bases at V and 2 bases at J, leaving 4 bases unmatched. The CDR3 protein is CASSRDRAYEQYV. The CDR3 nucleotides are TGTGCCAGCAGCCGGGACAGAGCCTACGAGCAGTACGTC.

In the case of this clonotype: The library was designed around alpha chains, so this beta chain is a stray read whose abundance carries little weight. This chain connects TRBV20-1 to TRBJ1-1; tentatively, D is TRBD1 (5 bases). This CDR3 region has 14 residues. V lost 1 base and J 5 bases, leaving 14 bases between the germline ends. Per the germline V gene, CDR1 is DFQATT and CDR2 is SNEGSKA (reference sequence). In DNA form, the CDR3 reads TGCAGTGCTAGAGTAAGGGGCGCAGGGACTGAAGCTTTCTTT. This codes for CSARVRGAGTEAFF.

This clonotype was counted many times. This beta chain represents an off-target read in a library built for alpha chains; its size is of limited meaning. J is TRBJ1-2 and V is TRBV11-3; weak D call: TRBD1 (5 bases). CDR3 length: 16 amino acids. CDR1 and CDR2 from the germline V gene are SGHNT and YENEEA. V lost 5 bases and J 2 bases, leaving 18 bases between the germline ends. The CDR3 DNA is TGTGCCAGCAGCCCTCTGGGCGCGACAGTCAACTATGGCTACACCTTC. This codes for CASSPLGATVNYGYTF.

This clonotype showed up many times. Found in a library prepared for alpha chains, this beta chain is an off-target read, and its abundance has little meaning. The chain is built from TRBV11-2 and TRBJ2-1; D ambiguous. The V and J ends lost 4 bases and 7 bases respectively, with 14 bases between them. The CDR3 loop spans 14 amino acids. CDR1 and CDR2 (germline): SGHAT, FQNNGV. The CDR3 is CASSSEVSGNEQFF. CDR3 sequence (DNA): TGTGCCAGCAGCTCAGAGGTATCGGGTAATGAGCAGTTCTTC.

Worth noting for this clonotype: As an off-target read in a library built for alpha chains, this beta chain has a frequency of little significance. V is TRBV7-2 and J is TRBJ2-1, with D tentatively TRBD2 (7 bases). Germline CDR1 reads SGHTA; CDR2 reads FQGNSA. The CDR3 extends over 16 amino acids. V gave up 3 bases and J gave up 1 base, with 13 bases separating them. CDR3 sequence (DNA): TGTGCCAGCAGCTTTGGGCGGGGGCGGTCCTACAATGAGCAGTTCTTC. This encodes CASSFGRGRSYNEQFF.

This clonotype appeared many times. This beta chain is an unintended read in a library built for alpha chains; its size means little. The V gene is TRBV7-3, the J gene TRBJ2-2; D may match TRBD1 or TRBD2 (5 bases each). Looked up from germline, CDR1 is SGHTA and CDR2 is FQGTGA. V was trimmed by 1 base and J by 8 bases, leaving 17 bases between them. This CDR3 spans 16 amino acids. The chain's CDR3 is CASSLRGNPIMGELFF. CDR3 sequence (DNA): TGTGCCAGCAGCTTAAGGGGGAACCCTATCATGGGGGAGCTGTTTTTT.

Many counts were recorded for this clonotype. This beta chain represents an off-target read in a library built for alpha chains; its size is of limited meaning. The CDR3 spells CASSVEGTGATDTQYF. CDR3 sequence (DNA): TGTGCCAGCAGCGTAGAGGGGACAGGAGCCACAGATACGCAGTATTTT. The chain couples TRBV9 to TRBJ2-3; 8 bases match TRBD1. This CDR3 spans 16 amino acids. Looked up from germline, CDR1 is SGDLS and CDR2 is YYNGEE. The junction had 5 bases not matched to a gene; V was cut back by 0 bases and J by 2 bases.

Relative to its sample, this clonotype is medium-sized (0.01 to 0.1%). This beta chain is an off-target read within a library intended for alpha chains, so its frequency means little. This rearrangement joins TRBV27 to TRBJ1-5; tentatively, D is TRBD1 (5 bases). V was pared by 4 bases and J by 7 bases, with 17 bases between. The CDR3 spans 15 residues. Germline lookup yields CDR1 MNHEY and CDR2 SMNVEV (reference sequence). CDR3 amino acids: CASSSSGTARQPQHF. As DNA, the CDR3 is TGTGCCAGCAGTTCGTCCGGGACGGCCAGGCAGCCCCAGCATTTT.

This clonotype qualifies as medium-sized (0.01 to 0.1%). Little can be read into the size of this beta chain, an off-target read in a library designed for alpha chains. The genes are TRBV27 and TRBJ2-5, with TRBD1 matching 7 bases. Germline-derived CDR1 and CDR2 are MNHEY and SMNVEV (reference sequence). V lost 5 bases, J lost 1 base, and 7 bases stayed unmatched. The CDR3 loop spans 15 amino acids. The CDR3 DNA sequence: TGTGCCAGCAGTAAACGACAGGGCCCCCAAGAGACCCAGTACTTC. As protein: CASSKRQGPQETQYF.

In its sample, this clonotype ranks as medium-sized (0.01 to 0.1%). This beta chain turned up in a library designed for alpha chains; as an off-target read, its abundance says little. This sequence joins TRBV9 and TRBJ1-5; D is undetermined. The CDR3 is made up of 14 amino acids. Per the germline V gene, CDR1 is SGDLS and CDR2 is YYNGEE. V dropped 2 bases and J dropped 9 bases, with 15 bases sitting between them. The CDR3 DNA is TGTGCCAGCAGCGTTGACGGCTCAAGTGGGCCCCAGCATTTT. It encodes CASSVDGSSGPQHF.

This clonotype is classed as medium-sized (0.01 to 0.1%). This beta chain turned up in a library designed for alpha chains; as an off-target read, its abundance says little. The V and J genes are TRBV7-8 and TRBJ2-3; TRBD1 is a possible D gene (6 bases). The V end lost 7 bases, the J end lost 8 bases, and 22 bases lay between the germline ends. Germline V gives CDR1 SGHVS, CDR2 FQNEAQ. The CDR3 extends over 15 amino acids. As DNA, the CDR3 is TGTGCCAGCACCCCATCAGGGGATGTCTGGATTACGCAGTATTTT. Protein: CASTPSGDVWITQYF.

This clonotype was counted at least ten times. Being off target in a library aimed at alpha chains, this beta chain has a size of little meaning. The J gene is TRBJ2-5, the V gene TRBV27; D perhaps matches TRBD1 (6 bases). Trimming took off 7 bases at V and 5 bases at J, with 17 bases between the two ends. Germline-derived CDR1 and CDR2 are MNHEY and SMNVEV (reference sequence). The CDR3 has 14 amino acids. The CDR3 DNA follows: TGTGCCAGCACCAATTGGGGGCTGGGGGAGACCCAGTACTTC. Its translation is CASTNWGLGETQYF.

This clonotype occurred many times. The library was designed around alpha chains, so this beta chain is a stray read whose abundance carries little weight. The genes are TRBV7-2 and TRBJ1-6; D unresolved. This CDR3 is built from 15 residues. The V gene's germline CDR1 is SGHTA and CDR2 FQGNSA. The V gene lost 1 base and the J gene lost 8 bases, with 12 bases spanning the gap. The CDR3 is CASSLVLVNHSPLHF. CDR3 coding DNA: TGTGCCAGCAGCTTAGTACTCGTGAACCATTCACCCCTCCACTTT.

This clonotype was counted a few times. Found in a library prepared for alpha chains, this beta chain is an off-target read, and its abundance has little meaning. The J gene is TRBJ1-1, the V gene TRBV20-1, with D possibly being TRBD1 (6 bases). CDR1 and CDR2 from the germline V gene are DFQATT and SNEGSKA (reference sequence). The CDR3 has 15 residues. V lost 0 bases and J 4 bases, leaving 15 bases between the germline ends. CDR3 nucleotide sequence: TGCAGTGCTAGAGATCCCCGGACAGTCGGCACTGAAGCTTTCTTT. Translated, it gives CSARDPRTVGTEAFF.

This clonotype was recorded at least ten times. This beta chain turned up in a library designed for alpha chains; as an off-target read, its abundance says little. The chain carries TRBV24-1 and TRBJ2-7; a weak D match, TRBD1 (5 bases). The CDR3 sequence is 14 residues long. V lost 3 bases to trimming and J lost 2 bases, with 10 bases between them. Per the germline V gene, CDR1 is KGHDR and CDR2 is SFDVKD. CDR3 loop: CATSDPDRAYEQYF. CDR3 sequence (DNA): TGTGCCACCAGTGATCCTGACAGAGCCTACGAGCAGTACTTC.

This clonotype was observed many times. The library was designed around alpha chains, so this beta chain is a stray read whose abundance carries little weight. This chain connects TRBV11-3 to TRBJ2-1; D gene unclear. Per germline, CDR1 SGHNT and CDR2 YENEEA. V was clipped by 0 bases and J by 5 bases, with 5 bases between them. CDR3 length equals 13 residues. For the CDR3, the DNA is TGTGCCAGCAGCTTAGATCTTGACAATGAGCAGTTCTTC. It codes for CASSLDLDNEQFF.

This clonotype was recorded at least ten times. This beta chain is an off-target read within a library intended for alpha chains, so its frequency means little. The V and J genes are TRBV6-5 and TRBJ1-5; D not certain. CDR1 is MNHEY, CDR2 SVGAGI, per germline. The V and J ends lost 0 bases and 6 bases respectively, with 6 bases between them. This CDR3 contains 13 residues. CDR3 coding DNA: TGTGCCAGCAGTTACTCCTCAGGTCAGCCCCAGCATTTT. It encodes CASSYSSGQPQHF.

Many counts were recorded for this clonotype. This beta chain is a stray read from a library made for alpha chains; its abundance is not meaningful. The chain carries TRBV7-3 and TRBJ2-2; D perhaps matches TRBD1 (6 bases). Trimming stripped 7 bases from V and 4 bases from J, with 10 bases between. Germline V CDR1 and CDR2: SGHTA, FQGTGA. The CDR3 length is 13 residues. CDR3 in amino acids: CASNLQGTGELFF. As DNA, the CDR3 is TGTGCCAGCAATTTACAGGGCACCGGGGAGCTGTTTTTT.

This clonotype was observed a few times. This beta chain came through as a stray read in a library set up for alpha chains, and its size says little. The genes are TRBV20-1 and TRBJ1-4; 7 bases agree with TRBD1. This CDR3 has 16 residues. Germline V gene data show CDR1 as DFQATT and CDR2 as SNEGSKA (reference sequence). V was clipped by 0 bases and J by 3 bases; unmatched bases: 7. The CDR3 nucleotides are TGCAGTGCTAGAGAGGTGACAGGGCATTCTAATGAAAAACTGTTTTTT. Protein product: CSAREVTGHSNEKLFF.

This clonotype was recorded many times. This beta chain is a stray sequence in a library constructed for alpha chains; its clone size is not meaningful. The chain employs TRBV7-9 and TRBJ1-2, with D unresolved. The CDR3 runs to 14 residues. The V end was cut by 2 bases, the J end by 1 base, with 8 bases between. Germline lookup yields CDR1 SEHNR and CDR2 FQNEAQ (reference sequence). The CDR3 loop reads CASSLLNGNYGYTF. CDR3 bases: TGTGCCAGCAGCTTATTGAACGGTAACTATGGCTACACCTTC.

By sample fraction, this clonotype is medium-sized. The size of this beta chain means little, since it is a stray read in a library made for alpha chains. The chain links TRBV27 to TRBJ2-7; the match to TRBD1 covers 9 bases. The CDR3 totals 15 residues. Germline V gives CDR1 MNHEY, CDR2 SMNVEV (reference sequence). The ends lost 5 bases at V and 2 bases at J; junction bases unmatched: 7. CDR3 sequence: CASSTDRGSTYEQYF. The DNA for the CDR3 is TGTGCCAGCAGTACCGACAGGGGGTCGACCTACGAGCAGTACTTC.

By share, this clonotype ranks as medium-sized. Since the library was made to target alpha chains, this beta chain is a stray read and its abundance is not meaningful. DNA of the CDR3: TGTGCCAGCAGCGCGGGGACAGAGCAAGAGACCCAGTACTTC. Its protein product is CASSAGTEQETQYF. V usage is TRBV6-5 and J usage is TRBJ2-5; tentative D call: TRBD1 (7 bases). CDR3 length equals 14 residues. CDR1 and CDR2 (germline): MNHEY, SVGAGI. Trimming removed 6 bases from V and 2 bases from J, with 13 bases in between.

This clonotype was found many times. This beta chain is off target for a library built for alpha chains, so its abundance means little. V is TRBV6-6 and J is TRBJ2-7; 11 bases line up with TRBD1. The V and J ends lost 5 bases and 8 bases, in that order; junction bases with no gene match: 11. Germline V gives CDR1 MNHNY, CDR2 SVGAGI (reference sequence). CDR3 length: 15 amino acids. CDR3 in amino acids: CASSTDRGPLPKQYF. CDR3 DNA sequence: TGTGCCAGCAGTACGGACAGGGGGCCTCTCCCAAAGCAGTACTTC.